This T cell receptor beta chain was captured in a study of cytomegalovirus exposure and HLA in healthy donors. The germline CDR1 and CDR2 sequences are SGDLS and YYNGEE. Trimming cost V 7 bases and J 0 bases, with 10 bases left between them. The CDR3 runs to 13 residues. Researchers ran the PCR with 60 Vbeta and 13 Jbeta primers. The repertoire was sequenced with immunoSEQ multiplex PCR; TCRdb's copy has only in-frame clones and lacks some. In the table there are some 130,000 clones, 70% of which are singletons. Material: PBMCs. The clonotype was recovered from a woman between 55 and 75 years old in good health and CMV-seropositive. This chain links TRBV9 with TRBJ2-5, with no clear D. CDR3 region: CASSDGNQETQYF. The CDR3 DNA is TGTGCCAGCTCCGATGGCAACCAAGAGACCCAGTACTTC.